The 20 T cell receptor beta chains below were found in one sample sequenced in a study of blood T cells in healthy people across ages. Primers used in a second PCR of roughly 6 to 11 cycles were a sample-barcoded 5' primer and a J-beta primer mix. TCRdb reanalysed the 5' RACE reads using MiXCR and keeps one entry per CDR3 protein. This sample has around 1,000,000 distinct CDR3 sequences; more than 30% occur once, and the top ten carry roughly 13%. The sequenced sample consisted of blood. These receptors were taken from a man in his late teens or twenties in good health.

The chain uses TRBV28 and TRBJ1-2, with TRBD1 matching 7 bases. The CDR3 sequence is 12 residues long. Germline CDR1 is MDHEN and CDR2 is SYDVKM. V shed 6 bases and J 8 bases; nucleotides not matched to a gene: 6. The CDR3 sequence is CASRWTGDGYTF. The DNA of the CDR3 is TGTGCCAGCAGGTGGACAGGAGACGGCTACACCTTC.

The chain uses TRBV18 and TRBJ1-2; D remains unclear. Trimming stripped 2 bases from V and 0 bases from J, with 16 bases between. CDR3 length: 17 residues. The germline V gene has CDR1 KGHSH and CDR2 LQKENI. The CDR3 sequence: CASSPERNGPTNYGYTF. The DNA of the CDR3 is TGTGCCAGCTCACCAGAAAGAAACGGCCCAACTAACTATGGCTACACCTTC.

V gene TRBV5-1 combines with J gene TRBJ2-1; 8 nucleotides match TRBD2. The DNA end favors TRBJ2-7, so the J call may be wrong. CDR1 and CDR2 from the germline V gene are SGHRS and YFSETQ. CDR3 length: 14 amino acids. The chain's CDR3 is CASMASGQYNEQYF. The CDR3 DNA follows: TGCGCCAGCATGGCTAGCGGGCAATACAATGAGCAGTACTTC.

V gene TRBV7-6 combines with J gene TRBJ1-5; the D is unclear. Trimming took 3 bases from V and 5 from J, leaving 8 bases between them. This CDR3 has 13 residues. Germline lookup yields CDR1 SGHVS and CDR2 FNYEAQ. This chain's CDR3 is CASSLVQYQPQHF. In nucleotides, the CDR3 is TGTGCCAGCAGCTTGGTTCAGTATCAGCCCCAGCATTTT.

The genes are TRBV20-1 and TRBJ1-2; the D gene is possibly TRBD1 (5 bases). Per the germline V gene, CDR1 is DFQATT and CDR2 is SNEGSKA (reference sequence). V was shortened by 3 bases and J by 2 bases, with 13 bases between the two germline ends. The CDR3 is made up of 14 amino acids. CDR3 sequence reads: CSASVRDGNYGYTF. The CDR3 DNA is TGCAGTGCTAGCGTCCGGGACGGAAACTATGGCTACACCTTC.

CDR3 residues: CSARGGTVNQPQHF. The CDR3 bases are TGCAGTGCTAGAGGGGGGACAGTCAATCAGCCCCAGCATTTT. The chain combines TRBV20-1 with TRBJ1-5, with 7 bases matching TRBD1. This CDR3 contains 14 residues. With 1 base clipped from V and 3 bases from J, the junction kept 3 bases outside the gene matches. Germline CDR1 and CDR2: DFQATT and SNEGSKA (reference sequence).

This clonotype was observed a handful of times. The chain links TRBV7-9 to TRBJ2-5; 8 positions match TRBD1. This CDR3 has 14 residues. Unmatched junction bases numbered 5, after V lost 5 bases and J lost 3 bases. In germline, CDR1 is SEHNR, CDR2 FQNEAQ (reference sequence). The CDR3 spells CASSGYRGKETQYF. For the CDR3, the DNA is TGTGCCAGCAGCGGCTACAGGGGGAAAGAGACCCAGTACTTC. The full variable domain, with the rest looked up from reference TRBV7-9 and TRBJ2-5, is DTGVSQNPRHKITKRGQNVTFRCDPISEHNRLYWYRQTLGQGPEFLTYFQNEAQLEKSRLLSDRFSAERPKGSFSTLEIQRTEQGDSAMYLCASSGYRGKETQYFGPGTRLLVL.

The chain employs TRBV6-1 and TRBJ1-2; D ambiguous. Trimming removed 6 bases from V and 2 bases from J, with 13 bases in between. This CDR3 region has 14 residues. Germline CDR1 and CDR2: MNHNS and SASEGT. CDR3 coding DNA: TGTGCCAGCAGGGAGGTTGTTCGAAACTATGGCTACACCTTC. Translated, it gives CASREVVRNYGYTF.

The chain couples TRBV6-6 to TRBJ2-1; 8 bases align to TRBD1. Germline CDR1 reads MNHNY; CDR2 reads SVGAGI (reference sequence). CDR3 length equals 15 residues. Germline trimming cut 6 bases from V and 5 bases from J; bases unmatched to any gene: 9. Here the CDR3 DNA reads TGTGCCAGCAGGGACAGGGCTAAGGATGACAATGAGCAGTTCTTC. Amino acid sequence: CASRDRAKDDNEQFF.

This clonotype was detected only a few times. This chain connects TRBV6-2 or TRBV6-3 to TRBJ1-5; 12 bases match TRBD1. The J segment lost 7 bases and the V segment lost 5 bases, leaving 3 bases of the junction unmatched. The CDR3 runs 14 residues. Germline loops: CDR1 MNHEY, CDR2 SVGEGT. The CDR3 loop reads CASSGTGGLQPQHF. The DNA for the CDR3 is TGTGCCAGCAGTGGGACAGGGGGCTTGCAGCCCCAGCATTTT.

With regard to this clonotype: A read error may produce the germline difference seen at one junction end. The chain couples TRBV7-9 to TRBJ1-6, with a tentative D call TRBD1 (6 bases). The V gene's germline CDR1 is SEHNR and CDR2 FQNEAQ (reference sequence). The CDR3 length is 17 residues. CDR3 region: CASSTHDKQGANPPLHF. Here the CDR3 DNA reads TGCGCCAGCAGCACTCACGACAAACAGGGCGCCAATCCACCCCTCCACTTT. Full variable domain (missing parts from reference TRBV7-9 and TRBJ1-6): DTGVSQNPRHKITKRGQNVTFRCDPISEHNRLYWYRQTLGQGPEFLTYFQNEAQLEKSRLLSDRFSAERPKGSFSTLEIQRTEQGDSAMYLCASSTHDKQGANPPLHFGNGTRLTVT.

The chain employs TRBV12-3 or TRBV12-4 and TRBJ2-7; TRBD1 agrees at 9 bases. The CDR3 has 13 amino acids. Unmatched junction bases numbered 5, after V lost 9 bases and J lost 2 bases. CDR3 sequence: CASGDREPYEQYF. In nucleotides, the CDR3 is TGTGCCAGTGGGGACAGGGAACCCTACGAGCAGTACTTC.

The rearrangement joins TRBV20-1 to TRBJ2-3; TRBD2 is a possible D gene (6 bases). The CDR3 covers 15 residues. Germline V gene sequence: CDR1 DFQATT, CDR2 SNEGSKA (reference sequence). V was cut by 6 bases and J by 0 bases, with 16 bases left in between. CDR3: CSAGSRRGSTDTQYF. In nucleotides, the CDR3 is TGCAGTGCAGGGTCCAGACGGGGGAGCACAGATACGCAGTATTTT.

The CDR3 region has the DNA TGCAGTGCCCCCGGGCGAGATACGCAGTATTTT. Protein product: CSAPGRDTQYF. The chain employs TRBV20-1 and TRBJ2-3; D gene unclear. V shed 6 bases and J shed 5 bases, with 9 bases lying between them. CDR1 is DFQATT and CDR2 is SNEGSKA in the germline V gene (reference sequence). This CDR3 has 11 residues.

The J gene is TRBJ2-7, the V gene TRBV7-9; 11 positions agree with TRBD2. The CDR3 loop spans 18 amino acids. The germline V gene has CDR1 SEHNR and CDR2 FQNEAQ (reference sequence). V was pared by 5 bases and J by 7 bases, with 19 bases of the junction left unmatched. The CDR3 sequence is CASSPRASGGLHYNEQYF. CDR3 in DNA: TGTGCCAGCAGCCCACGGGCTAGCGGGGGGCTCCATTACAATGAGCAGTACTTC.

The J gene is TRBJ2-1, the V gene TRBV6-2 or TRBV6-3; D not certain. This CDR3 is 17 amino acids long. Germline values: CDR1 MNHEY, CDR2 SVGEGT. The germline V and J ends were trimmed by 0 bases and 7 bases, with 19 bases remaining between them. CDR3 sequence: CASSYSIGDGYGNEQFF. In nucleotides, the CDR3 is TGTGCCAGCAGTTACTCGATCGGTGACGGGTATGGGAATGAGCAGTTCTTC.

This clonotype was counted a few times. The chain combines TRBV6-2 or TRBV6-3 with TRBJ1-2; 9 bases map to TRBD1. Trimming cost V 2 bases and J 5 bases; bases outside gene matches: 3. Germline V gives CDR1 MNHEY, CDR2 SVGEGT. The CDR3 length is 14 residues. The CDR3 spells CASSYGTGMYGYTF. The CDR3 nucleotides read TGTGCCAGCAGTTACGGGACAGGGATGTATGGCTACACCTTC.

This chain joins TRBV14 and TRBJ1-1, with 9 bases that match TRBD1. Trimming took 3 bases from V and 5 from J; bases not matched to a gene: 7. Per the germline V gene, CDR1 is SGHDN and CDR2 is FVKESK. The CDR3 extends over 15 amino acids. CDR3 residues: CASSQNRGRRTEAFF. CDR3 coding DNA: TGTGCCAGCAGCCAGAACAGGGGGCGCCGGACTGAAGCTTTCTTT.

The chain is built from TRBV6-6 and TRBJ2-1; D uncertain. The tail of the sequence fits TRBJ2-7 better, so the J call may be wrong. The CDR3 loop spans 12 amino acids. The germline CDR1 and CDR2 sequences are MNHNY and SVGAGI (reference sequence). The CDR3 coding sequence is TGTGCCAGCAGTTACTCCCTTTCCGAGCAGTACTTC. As protein: CASSYSLSEQYF.

This chain joins TRBV28 and TRBJ2-4, with 9 bases fitting TRBD1. Germline V gives CDR1 MDHEN, CDR2 SYDVKM. This CDR3 region has 13 residues. J lost 7 bases, V lost 6 bases, and 4 bases had no gene match. The CDR3 sequence is CASRRTGVNIQYF. CDR3 bases: TGTGCCAGCAGGCGGACAGGGGTTAACATTCAGTACTTC.